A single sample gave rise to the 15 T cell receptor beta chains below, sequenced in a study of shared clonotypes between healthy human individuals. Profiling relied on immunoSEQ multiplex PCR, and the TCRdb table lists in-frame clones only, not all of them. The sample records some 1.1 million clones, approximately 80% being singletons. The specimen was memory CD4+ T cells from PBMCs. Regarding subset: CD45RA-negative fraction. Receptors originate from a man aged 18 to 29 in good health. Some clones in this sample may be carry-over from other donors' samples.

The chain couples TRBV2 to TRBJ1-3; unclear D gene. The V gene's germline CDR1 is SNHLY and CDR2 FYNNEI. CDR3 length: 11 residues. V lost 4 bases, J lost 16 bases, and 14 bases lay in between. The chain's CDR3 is CASSGIPEFYF. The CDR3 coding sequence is TGTGCCAGCAGTGGGATACCTGAATTTTATTTT. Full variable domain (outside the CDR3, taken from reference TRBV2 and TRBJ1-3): EPEVTQTPSHQVTQMGQEVILRCVPISNHLYFYWYRQILGQKVEFLVSFYNNEISEKSEIFDDQFSVERPDGSNFTLKIRSTKLEDSAMYFCASSGIPEFYFGEGSWLTVV.

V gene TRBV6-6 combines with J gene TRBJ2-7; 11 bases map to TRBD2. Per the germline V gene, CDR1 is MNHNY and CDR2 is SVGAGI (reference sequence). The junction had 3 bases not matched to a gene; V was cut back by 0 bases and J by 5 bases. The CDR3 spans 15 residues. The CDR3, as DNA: TGTGCCAGCAGTTACTCGACTAGCGGGAACCACGAGCAGTACTTC. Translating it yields CASSYSTSGNHEQYF.

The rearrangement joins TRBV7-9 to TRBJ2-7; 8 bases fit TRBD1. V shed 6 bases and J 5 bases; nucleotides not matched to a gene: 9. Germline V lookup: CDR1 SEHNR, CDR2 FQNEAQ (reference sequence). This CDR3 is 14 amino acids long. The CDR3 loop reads CASSRFDRGDEQYF. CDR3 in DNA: TGTGCCAGCAGTAGGTTCGACAGGGGAGACGAGCAGTACTTC. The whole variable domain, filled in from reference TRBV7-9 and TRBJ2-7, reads DTGVSQNPRHKITKRGQNVTFRCDPISEHNRLYWYRQTLGQGPEFLTYFQNEAQLEKSRLLSDRFSAERPKGSFSTLEIQRTEQGDSAMYLCASSRFDRGDEQYFGPGTRLTVT.

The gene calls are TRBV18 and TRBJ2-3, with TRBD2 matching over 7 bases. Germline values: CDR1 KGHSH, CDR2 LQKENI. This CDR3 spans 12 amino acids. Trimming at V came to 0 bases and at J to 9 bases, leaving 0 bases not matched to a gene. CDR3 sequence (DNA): TGTGCCAGCTCACCACCGGGGGGGACGCAGTATTTT. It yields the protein CASSPPGGTQYF.

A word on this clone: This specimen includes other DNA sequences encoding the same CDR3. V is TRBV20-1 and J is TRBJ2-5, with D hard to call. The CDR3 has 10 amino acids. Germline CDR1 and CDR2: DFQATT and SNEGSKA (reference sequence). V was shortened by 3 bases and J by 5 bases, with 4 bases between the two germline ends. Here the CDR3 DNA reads TGCAGTGCTAGCTTGGAGACCCAGTACTTC. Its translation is CSASLETQYF.

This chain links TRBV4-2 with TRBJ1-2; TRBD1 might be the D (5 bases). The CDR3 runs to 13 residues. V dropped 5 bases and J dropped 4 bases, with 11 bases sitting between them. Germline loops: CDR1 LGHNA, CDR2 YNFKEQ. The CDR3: CASSLRQTYGYTF. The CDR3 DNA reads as TGTGCCAGCAGCTTAAGACAGACCTATGGCTACACCTTC.

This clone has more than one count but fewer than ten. This chain's CDR3 is CASRSAGGVGYTF. DNA for the CDR3: TGTGCCAGCAGGTCAGCAGGGGGAGTCGGCTACACCTTC. This sequence joins TRBV27 and TRBJ1-2; 7 bases are a match to TRBD1. This CDR3 has 13 amino acids. Germline V gives CDR1 MNHEY, CDR2 SMNVEV (reference sequence). V gave up 6 bases and J gave up 8 bases; unmatched junction bases: 9.

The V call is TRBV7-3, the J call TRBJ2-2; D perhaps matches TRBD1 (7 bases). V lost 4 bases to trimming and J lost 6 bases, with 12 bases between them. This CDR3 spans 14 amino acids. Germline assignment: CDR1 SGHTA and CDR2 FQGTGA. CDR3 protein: CASSSRGRPGELFF. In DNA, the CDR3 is TGTGCCAGCAGCTCCAGGGGGAGGCCCGGGGAGCTGTTTTTT. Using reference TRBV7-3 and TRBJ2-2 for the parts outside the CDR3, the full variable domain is GAGVSQTPSNKVTEKGKYVELRCDPISGHTALYWYRQSLGQGPEFLIYFQGTGAADDSGLPNDRFFAVRPEGSVSTLKIQRTERGDSAVYLCASSSRGRPGELFFGEGSRLTVL.

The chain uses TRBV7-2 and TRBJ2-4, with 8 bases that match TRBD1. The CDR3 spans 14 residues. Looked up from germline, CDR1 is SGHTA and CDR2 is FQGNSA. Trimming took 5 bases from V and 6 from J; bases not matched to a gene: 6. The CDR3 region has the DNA TGTGCCAGCAGCCCGGGACAGGCGATAAACATTCAGTACTTC. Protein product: CASSPGQAINIQYF.

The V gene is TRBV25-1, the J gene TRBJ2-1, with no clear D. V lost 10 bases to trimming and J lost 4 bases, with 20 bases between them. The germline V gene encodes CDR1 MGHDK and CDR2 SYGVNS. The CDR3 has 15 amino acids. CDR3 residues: CANPPGNCCYNEQFF. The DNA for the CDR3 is TGTGCCAACCCACCCGGTAACTGCTGTTACAATGAGCAGTTCTTC. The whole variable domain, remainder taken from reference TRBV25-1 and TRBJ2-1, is EADIYQTPRYLVIGTGKKITLECSQTMGHDKMYWYQQDPGMELHLIHYSYGVNSTEKGDLSSESTVSRIRTEHFPLTLESARPSHTSQYLCANPPGNCCYNEQFFGPGTRLTVL.

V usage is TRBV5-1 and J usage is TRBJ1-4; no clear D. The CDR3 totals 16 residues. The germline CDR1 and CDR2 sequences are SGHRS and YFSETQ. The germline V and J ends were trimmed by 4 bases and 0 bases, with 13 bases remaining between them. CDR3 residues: CASSLRRSATNEKLFF. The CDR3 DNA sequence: TGCGCCAGCAGCCTCAGACGATCTGCAACTAATGAAAAACTGTTTTTT. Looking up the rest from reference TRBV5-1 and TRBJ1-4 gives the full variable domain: KAGVTQTPRYLIKTRGQQVTLSCSPISGHRSVSWYQQTPGQGLQFLFEYFSETQRNKGNFPGRFSGRQFSNSRSEMNVSTLELGDSALYLCASSLRRSATNEKLFFGSGTQLSVL.

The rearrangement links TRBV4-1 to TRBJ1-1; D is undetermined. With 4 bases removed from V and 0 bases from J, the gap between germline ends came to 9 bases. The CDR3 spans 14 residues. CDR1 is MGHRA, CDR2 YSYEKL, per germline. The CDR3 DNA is TGCGCCAGCAGCCTACGGTCCATGAACACTGAAGCTTTCTTT. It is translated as CASSLRSMNTEAFF.

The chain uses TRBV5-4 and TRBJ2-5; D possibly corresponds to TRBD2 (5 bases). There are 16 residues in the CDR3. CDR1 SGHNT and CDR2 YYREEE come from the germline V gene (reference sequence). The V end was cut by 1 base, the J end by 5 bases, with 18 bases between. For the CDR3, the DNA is TGTGCCAGCAGCTTGCCCCGAGAACGGGGTAGGGAGACCCAGTACTTC. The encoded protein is CASSLPRERGRETQYF. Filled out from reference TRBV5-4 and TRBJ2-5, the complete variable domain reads ETGVTQSPTHLIKTRGQQVTLRCSSQSGHNTVSWYQQALGQGPQFIFQYYREEENGRGNFPPRFSGLQFPNYSSELNVNALELDDSALYLCASSLPRERGRETQYFGPGTRLLVL.

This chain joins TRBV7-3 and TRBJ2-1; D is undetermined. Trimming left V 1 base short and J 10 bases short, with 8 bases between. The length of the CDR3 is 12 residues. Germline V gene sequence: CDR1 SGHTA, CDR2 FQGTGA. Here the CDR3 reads CASSLIGQEQFF. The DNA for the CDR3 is TGTGCCAGCAGCTTAATCGGGCAGGAGCAGTTCTTC.

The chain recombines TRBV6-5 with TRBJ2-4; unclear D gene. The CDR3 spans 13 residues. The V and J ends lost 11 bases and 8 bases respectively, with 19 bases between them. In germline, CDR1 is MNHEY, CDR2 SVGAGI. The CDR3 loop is CAAQPGRVDIQYF. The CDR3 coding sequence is TGTGCCGCCCAACCGGGCAGAGTAGACATTCAGTACTTC.